The text below deals with one TCR beta chain. This CDR3 is 17 amino acids long. CDR1 and CDR2 (germline): SGHRS, YFSETQ. The trim removed 3 bases at V and 0 bases at J, leaving 3 bases unmatched. This entry comes from a study of blood T cell repertoires in COVID-19. Clones were read by immunoSEQ multiplex PCR, and TCRdb kept only the in-frame ones, dropping some. This sample has 140,000 to 150,000 clones, with around nine tenths found just once. The sequenced sample consisted of PBMCs or T cells enriched from blood (not recorded which). The sequence was obtained from a woman aged 30 to 39 with acute COVID-19. V usage is TRBV5-1 and J usage is TRBJ2-6, with 10 bases identical to TRBD1. The CDR3 nucleotides read TGCGCCAGCAGCTCGGACAGGGGGATCTCTGGGGCCAACGTCCTGACTTTC. Its protein is CASSSDRGISGANVLTF.